These 3 T cell receptor beta chains share one sample of origin, sequenced in a study of blood T cell repertoires in COVID-19. This table comes from immunoSEQ multiplex PCR, and its TCRdb copy is limited to in-frame clones, with some not included. The data contain 150,000 to 200,000 clones, around 80% of them singletons. The sequenced sample was peripheral blood. The receptors were sampled from a woman older than 75 with acute or convalescent COVID-19.

The chain carries TRBV3-1 (or the pseudogene TRBV3-2) and TRBJ1-2; 8 bases are a match to TRBD1. The V segment lost 3 bases and the J segment 7 bases; nucleotides outside the gene matches: 7. CDR1 and CDR2 (germline): LGHDT, YNNKEL (reference sequence). The CDR3 consists of 14 residues. The CDR3 reads CASSQGRQGFGYTF. CDR3 bases: TGTGCCAGCAGCCAGGGTCGACAGGGGTTTGGCTACACCTTC.

DNA of the CDR3: TGTGCCAGCAGGGGGGGAAAAAAAAAGCAGTTCTTC. Its translation is CASRGGKKKQFF. The chain carries TRBV28 and TRBJ2-1; weak D call: TRBD2 (6 bases). CDR3 length: 12 residues. Trimming took off 6 bases at V and 11 bases at J, with 14 bases between the two ends. Germline V gene sequence: CDR1 MDHEN, CDR2 SYDVKM.

V is TRBV3-1 (or the pseudogene TRBV3-2) and J is TRBJ1-5; no definite D call. The V and J ends lost 2 bases and 3 bases respectively, with 5 bases between them. The CDR3 contains 13 residues. Germline V CDR1 and CDR2: LGHDT, YNNKEL (reference sequence). The DNA for the CDR3 is TGTGCCAGCAGCCAACAGAACAATCAGCCCCAGCATTTT. Residues: CASSQQNNQPQHF.